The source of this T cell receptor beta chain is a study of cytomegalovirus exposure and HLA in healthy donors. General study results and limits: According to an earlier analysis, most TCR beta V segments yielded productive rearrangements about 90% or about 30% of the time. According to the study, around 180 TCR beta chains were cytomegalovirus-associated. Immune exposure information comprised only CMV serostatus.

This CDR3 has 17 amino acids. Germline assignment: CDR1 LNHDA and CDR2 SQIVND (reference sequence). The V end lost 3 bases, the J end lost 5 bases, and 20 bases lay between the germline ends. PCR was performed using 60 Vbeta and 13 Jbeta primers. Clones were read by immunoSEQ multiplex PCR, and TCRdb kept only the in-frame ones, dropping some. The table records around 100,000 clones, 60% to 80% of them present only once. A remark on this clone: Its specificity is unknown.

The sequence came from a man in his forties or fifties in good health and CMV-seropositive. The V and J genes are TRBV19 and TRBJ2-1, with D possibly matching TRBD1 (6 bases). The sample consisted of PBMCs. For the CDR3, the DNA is TGTGCCAGTAGTATTTCACAGGGCGCTCGTACGGACAATGAGCAGTTCTTC. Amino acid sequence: CASSISQGARTDNEQFF.